Following are 20 T cell receptor beta chains from one sample sequenced in a study of CD8 T cells in Susac syndrome. With random hexamers, roughly 0.45 to 1 ug RNA was reverse transcribed. TCRdb reanalysed the immunoSEQ multiplex PCR reads using MiXCR and keeps one entry per CDR3 protein. The sample consists of about 210,000 distinct CDR3 sequences, approximately 93% of them appearing once. Sequenced input: CD4+ T cells from PBMCs. The origin of the receptors is a human donor in good health.

The rearrangement uses TRBV5-4 and TRBJ1-3; 7 bases match TRBD1. CDR1 SGHNT and CDR2 YYREEE come from the germline V gene (reference sequence). The length of the CDR3 is 13 residues. V was clipped by 4 bases and J by 3 bases; unmatched bases: 1. CDR3 sequence (DNA): TGTGCCAGCAGCCGGGACAGTGGAAACACCATATATTTT. It translates to CASSRDSGNTIYF.

This clonotype was seen a handful of times. This chain links TRBV6-2 or TRBV6-3 with TRBJ2-7; D is unclear. Trimming cost V 5 bases and J 3 bases, with 5 bases left between them. The CDR3 runs to 11 residues. CDR1 MNHEY and CDR2 SVGEGT come from the germline V gene. CDR3 bases: TGTGCCAGCAGTGATAACTACGAGCAGTACTTC. Its translation: CASSDNYEQYF.

V usage is TRBV2 and J usage is TRBJ1-6; no clear D. This CDR3 is built from 11 residues. CDR1 and CDR2 from the germline V gene are SNHLY and FYNNEI. Trimming stripped 11 bases from V and 9 bases from J, with 11 bases between. CDR3 protein: CAGRMRSPLHF. The CDR3 coding sequence is TGTGCCGGACGGATGCGTTCACCCCTCCACTTT.

This clonotype was seen only once. The gene calls are TRBV9 and TRBJ2-2; TRBD2 is a possible D gene (6 bases). The CDR3 sequence is 15 residues long. CDR1 SGDLS and CDR2 YYNGEE come from the germline V gene. V lost 3 bases, J lost 2 bases, and 11 bases lay in between. The CDR3 nucleotides read TGTGCCAGCAGCGCTTTGACTAGAAACACCGGGGAGCTGTTTTTT. Its translation: CASSALTRNTGELFF.

This sequence joins TRBV5-1 and TRBJ2-3; TRBD2 matches at 7 bases. CDR1 SGHRS and CDR2 YFSETQ come from the germline V gene. J gave up 2 bases and V 3 bases, and 18 bases lay outside the gene matches. This CDR3 has 19 amino acids. The CDR3 is CASSSPPRAASGSTDTQYF. The CDR3 bases are TGCGCCAGCAGCTCGCCCCCCCGGGCGGCTAGCGGATCCACAGATACGCAGTATTTT.

The genes are TRBV7-9 and TRBJ1-1; TRBD1 aligns across 8 bases. This CDR3 region has 11 residues. The J segment lost 13 bases and the V segment lost 5 bases, leaving 6 bases of the junction unmatched. CDR1 is SEHNR, CDR2 FQNEAQ, per germline (reference sequence). Here the CDR3 reads CASSQGAKLFF. The DNA for the CDR3 is TGTGCCAGCAGCCAGGGGGCGAAGCTTTTCTTT.

This clonotype was observed a handful of times. J is TRBJ2-7 and V is TRBV4-2, with TRBD2 matching 14 bases. CDR3 length equals 16 residues. J lost 7 bases, V lost 3 bases, and 8 bases had no gene match. From germline, CDR1 is LGHNA and CDR2 YNFKEQ. The CDR3 DNA follows: TGTGCCAGCAGCCATGGGACTAGCGGGGGCTGGGAGGAGCAGTACTTC. Its protein product is CASSHGTSGGWEEQYF.

This chain links TRBV12-3 or TRBV12-4 with TRBJ1-3; D remains unclear. The CDR3 contains 11 residues. The V gene lost 3 bases and the J gene lost 14 bases, with 11 bases spanning the gap. The CDR3 sequence is CASSFGQELYF. In DNA, the CDR3 is TGTGCCAGCAGTTTCGGTCAGGAGTTATATTTT.

This clonotype was recorded once. The chain joins TRBV7-9 to TRBJ2-5; D tentatively fits TRBD1 or TRBD2 (6 bases each). CDR1 and CDR2 from the germline V gene are SEHNR and FQNEAQ (reference sequence). Trimming removed 0 bases at V and 5 bases at J, with 13 bases between. The CDR3 is 15 amino acids. The CDR3 loop reads CASSLATGAGETQYF. CDR3 coding DNA: TGTGCCAGCAGCTTAGCGACGGGGGCAGGGGAGACCCAGTACTTC.

This clonotype was observed a single time. The chain uses TRBV27 and TRBJ2-7, with a tentative D call TRBD1 (6 bases). The length of the CDR3 is 15 residues. From germline, CDR1 is MNHEY and CDR2 SMNVEV (reference sequence). The V end lost 2 bases, the J end lost 0 bases, and 11 bases lay between the germline ends. The CDR3 DNA follows: TGTGCCAGCAGTTTAACCACAGGGTACTCCTACGAGCAGTACTTC. Translating gives CASSLTTGYSYEQYF.

The gene calls are TRBV12-3 or TRBV12-4 and TRBJ1-2; D gene unclear. V lost 6 bases, J lost 4 bases, and 6 bases lay in between. The CDR3 length is 11 residues. The CDR3: CASSSTYGYTF. Written as DNA, the CDR3 is TGTGCCAGCAGCTCGACCTATGGCTACACCTTC.

The J gene is TRBJ1-5, the V gene TRBV20-1; D ambiguous. Germline CDR1 is DFQATT and CDR2 is SNEGSKA (reference sequence). V lost 0 bases and J 7 bases, leaving 13 bases between the germline ends. The CDR3 loop spans 14 amino acids. CDR3 nucleotide sequence: TGCAGTGCTAGAGAGTGGCCCCTAGACCAGCCCCAGCATTTT. This sequence encodes CSAREWPLDQPQHF.

The chain has TRBV2 and TRBJ2-2, with D tentatively TRBD1 (5 bases). This CDR3 has 16 residues. V was trimmed by 2 bases and J by 2 bases, leaving 12 bases between them. The germline V gene encodes CDR1 SNHLY and CDR2 FYNNEI. This CDR3 reads CASSEQGLRNTGELFF. The CDR3 DNA follows: TGTGCCAGCAGTGAACAGGGCCTGCGTAACACCGGGGAGCTGTTTTTT.

This chain uses TRBV7-9 with TRBJ2-2; D is possibly TRBD1 (7 bases). Germline V CDR1 and CDR2: SEHNR, FQNEAQ (reference sequence). Trimming took 8 bases from V and 5 from J, leaving 21 bases between them. This CDR3 has 16 residues. CDR3 sequence: CASFRIAGGSTGELFF. The CDR3 nucleotides are TGTGCCAGCTTTCGTATAGCAGGGGGGAGTACCGGGGAGCTGTTTTTT.

The V and J genes are TRBV30 and TRBJ2-2, with 10 bases matching TRBD2. The CDR3 runs to 14 residues. The germline V gene encodes CDR1 GTSNPN and CDR2 SVGIG (reference sequence). Trimming took 3 bases from V and 7 from J; bases not matched to a gene: 5. CDR3 nucleotide sequence: TGTGCCTGGAGAAAGCGGGGGGGAAACGGGGAGCTGTTTTTT. This sequence encodes CAWRKRGGNGELFF.

V and J are TRBV3-1 and TRBJ1-6; TRBD1 agrees at 9 bases. Germline-derived CDR1 and CDR2 are LGHDT and YNNKEL (reference sequence). The CDR3 extends over 16 amino acids. Trimming at V came to 4 bases and at J to 7 bases, leaving 8 bases not matched to a gene. The CDR3 DNA reads as TGTGCCAGCAGCCCGATGACAGGGGGGATCAATTCACCCCTCCACTTT. Amino acid sequence: CASSPMTGGINSPLHF.

The gene calls are TRBV6-2 or TRBV6-3 and TRBJ2-5; no clear D. CDR3 length: 15 amino acids. With 7 bases removed from V and 1 base from J, the gap between germline ends came to 16 bases. Germline CDR1 reads MNHEY; CDR2 reads SVGEGT. The CDR3 protein is CASIFRGRTQETQYF. The CDR3 bases are TGTGCCAGCATCTTCAGAGGTCGGACCCAAGAGACCCAGTACTTC.

The chain recombines TRBV19 with TRBJ2-5; 10 bases are a match to TRBD1. This CDR3 is 14 amino acids long. Germline lookup yields CDR1 LNHDA and CDR2 SQIVND (reference sequence). The junction had 5 bases not matched to a gene; V was cut back by 6 bases and J by 4 bases. This CDR3 is CASRDRGRLETQYF. CDR3 coding DNA: TGTGCCAGTAGAGACAGGGGGCGCTTAGAGACCCAGTACTTC.

The chain links TRBV4-2 to TRBJ1-2; 7 bases are shared with TRBD1. CDR3 length equals 13 residues. The V gene's germline CDR1 is LGHNA and CDR2 YNFKEQ. With 5 bases clipped from V and 4 bases from J, the junction kept 4 bases outside the gene matches. CDR3 DNA sequence: TGTGCCAGCAGCAACCGGGACAGCTATGGCTACACCTTC. Translating it yields CASSNRDSYGYTF.

The V gene is TRBV9, the J gene TRBJ2-7; tentatively, D is TRBD1 (5 bases). The CDR3 totals 15 residues. V was pared by 0 bases and J by 3 bases, with 13 bases between. CDR1 and CDR2 from the germline V gene are SGDLS and YYNGEE. CDR3 bases: TGTGCCAGCAGCGTAGACCCAGGGATGGTCTACGAGCAGTACTTC. Its translation is CASSVDPGMVYEQYF.